Following are 2 T cell receptor beta chains from one sample sequenced in a study of T cell clonotyping in hematopoietic cell transplantation. Time point indicated: recipient sample about 28 days before transplant, after cytoreduction. Method: immunoSEQ multiplex PCR; TCRdb's copy keeps in-frame clones and lacks some. The data contain tens of thousands of clones, 84% of them seen just once; the ten biggest clones take up approximately 24%. Sequences were derived from peripheral blood mononuclear cells, sampled before stem cell transplant. The receptors were gathered from a woman aged 60-70 years with acute myeloid leukemia. Some clones in this sample may be carry-over from other donors' samples.

V is TRBV9 and J is TRBJ2-5; 12 positions agree with TRBD2. The J segment lost 4 bases and the V segment lost 5 bases, leaving 18 bases of the junction unmatched. Germline V gives CDR1 SGDLS, CDR2 YYNGEE. The length of the CDR3 is 19 residues. The CDR3 coding sequence is TGTGCCAGCAGTTCCCGGACTAGCGGGACTTTAATTCGAGGAGAGACCCAGTACTTC. It translates to CASSSRTSGTLIRGETQYF.

The chain links TRBV6-1 to TRBJ1-4; D may be TRBD1 (6 bases). Germline lookup yields CDR1 MNHNS and CDR2 SASEGT. The length of the CDR3 is 17 residues. The V and J ends lost 0 bases and 3 bases respectively, with 14 bases between them. In DNA form, the CDR3 reads TGTGCCAGCAGTGAAGCACGGGGGGCTGCGGCTAATGAAAAACTGTTTTTT. This sequence encodes CASSEARGAAANEKLFF.